This T cell receptor (beta chain) was sequenced for a study of control samples from healthy donors and cancer patients (dated by TCRdb to 2019 to 2021). In the germline V gene (reference sequence), CDR1 corresponds to SGHKS and CDR2 to YYEKEE. From cysteine to phenylalanine, the CDR3 is 15 amino acids long. Only CDR3 DNA remains: 45 bases, in frame from the first base. Cut back by 0 bases and 2 bases, the V and J ends lie 12 bases apart. Receptor libraries were prepared by the immunoSEQ multiplex PCR assay. The immuneACCESS repertoire file appears here via TCRdb, limited to in-frame rearrangements. These files lack a portion of the clones; in checked studies, under half of the deficit traces to unresolved V genes, and the cause of the others is not known. The sample contains 20,000 to 30,000 clones, around 85% of them found a single time. 6.5% to 8.5% of the sample rests with the top ten. Concerning this clone itself: This receptor's antigen is unknown. Base qualities are not provided; no much larger clone lies one nucleotide away.

This TCR derives from a woman aged 55-70 years with head and neck cancer. Sequenced sample: PBMCs. The rearrangement joined TRBV5-5 to TRBJ2-7; the D gene could be TRBD1 or TRBD2, each one agreeing over 5 bases. Read as DNA, the sequence is TGTGCCAGCAGCTTGGGGGGGTCTGCGCCCTACGAGCAGTACTTC. Protein translation: CASSLGGSAPYEQYF.